The 21 T cell receptor beta chains presented below share a single source sample, sequenced in a study of T cell repertoires in cytomegalovirus infection. TCRdb reanalysed the reads using MiXCR and keeps one entry per CDR3 protein. The table includes 490,000 or so distinct CDR3 sequences, around 10% detected once. The sequenced sample consisted of PBMCs. The receptors here all came from a human donor in good health (CMV status not recorded). Some clones in this sample may be carry-over from other donors' samples.

The chain has TRBV2 and TRBJ1-4; D is ambiguous. V gave up 1 base and J gave up 8 bases, with 8 bases separating them. The V gene's germline CDR1 is SNHLY and CDR2 FYNNEI. This CDR3 has 13 amino acids. The CDR3 reads CASSEDTFEKLFF. CDR3 nucleotides: TGTGCCAGCAGTGAAGACACATTCGAAAAACTGTTTTTT.

The chain recombines TRBV11-2 with TRBJ2-1, with 12 bases that match TRBD2. The germline V gene encodes CDR1 SGHAT and CDR2 FQNNGV. The CDR3 has 17 residues. After removal of 6 bases from V and 5 bases from J, the junction contained 11 bases not matched to a gene. CDR3 sequence (DNA): TGTGCCAGCAGGGCGAGGGATGGACTAGCGGGGCACAATGAGCAGTTCTTC. The encoded protein is CASRARDGLAGHNEQFF.

This clonotype was counted ten times or more. J is TRBJ2-7 and V is TRBV6-1, with 7 bases matching TRBD1. This CDR3 has 14 residues. V shed 4 bases and J 4 bases; nucleotides not matched to a gene: 7. The V gene's germline CDR1 is MNHNS and CDR2 SASEGT. The CDR3 loop reads CASSGRQGRYEQYF. DNA for the CDR3: TGTGCCAGCAGTGGCAGACAGGGCCGATACGAGCAGTACTTC.

This clonotype was recorded at least ten times. V gene TRBV7-2 combines with J gene TRBJ2-5; 12 bases are a match to TRBD2. CDR1 SGHTA and CDR2 FQGNSA come from the germline V gene. J gave up 1 base and V 5 bases, and 2 bases lay outside the gene matches. The CDR3 has 15 residues. CDR3 amino acids: CASSASGGAQETQYF. DNA for the CDR3: TGTGCCAGCAGCGCTAGCGGGGGGGCCCAAGAGACCCAGTACTTC. Drawing the rest from reference TRBV7-2 and TRBJ2-5, the complete variable domain is GAGVSQSPSNKVTEKGKDVELRCDPISGHTALYWYRQSLGQGLEFLIYFQGNSAPDKSGLPSDRFSAERTGGSVSTLTIQRTQQEDSAVYLCASSASGGAQETQYFGPGTRLLVL.

The chain employs TRBV18 and TRBJ1-1; the D gene is possibly TRBD1 (5 bases). The length of the CDR3 is 16 residues. Trimming took 3 bases from V and 4 from J, leaving 18 bases between them. Per germline, CDR1 KGHSH and CDR2 LQKENI. The CDR3 is CASSPQLGKGTTEAFF. The CDR3 DNA reads as TGTGCCAGCTCACCTCAACTAGGGAAGGGGACCACTGAAGCTTTCTTT. Complete variable domain (other parts from reference TRBV18 and TRBJ1-1): NAGVMQNPRHLVRRRGQEARLRCSPMKGHSHVYWYRQLPEEGLKFMVYLQKENIIDESGMPKERFSAEFPKEGPSILRIQQVVRGDSAAYFCASSPQLGKGTTEAFFGQGTRLTVV.

The chain joins TRBV5-4 to TRBJ2-5; 9 bases align to TRBD1. Unmatched junction bases numbered 7, after V lost 4 bases and J lost 3 bases. Per germline, CDR1 SGHNT and CDR2 YYREEE (reference sequence). The CDR3 sequence is 15 residues long. In DNA, the CDR3 is TGTGCCAGCAGCGGACAGGGGTCGGGAGAAGAGACCCAGTACTTC. The encoded protein is CASSGQGSGEETQYF. The full variable domain, with the rest looked up from reference TRBV5-4 and TRBJ2-5, is ETGVTQSPTHLIKTRGQQVTLRCSSQSGHNTVSWYQQALGQGPQFIFQYYREEENGRGNFPPRFSGLQFPNYSSELNVNALELDDSALYLCASSGQGSGEETQYFGPGTRLLVL.

This clonotype has ten or more counts. The chain employs TRBV7-9 and TRBJ2-1; D is perhaps TRBD1 or TRBD2 (5 bases each). The germline V gene encodes CDR1 SEHNR and CDR2 FQNEAQ (reference sequence). The germline V and J ends were trimmed by 0 bases and 3 bases, with 12 bases remaining between them. The CDR3 loop spans 16 amino acids. In DNA, the CDR3 is TGTGCCAGCAGCTTAGCCGGGACCCTGGTCTACAATGAGCAGTTCTTC. As protein: CASSLAGTLVYNEQFF.

In its sample, this clonotype was seen many times. In DNA, the CDR3 is TGTGCCAGCCTTCCGGACAGGGGAAGCAATGAGCAGTTCTTC. It codes for CASLPDRGSNEQFF. J is TRBJ2-1 and V is TRBV6-6; TRBD1 matches at 9 bases. V shed 8 bases, J shed 6 bases, and the junction held 8 bases outside the gene matches. CDR1 and CDR2 from the germline V gene are MNHNY and SVGAGI (reference sequence). The CDR3 spans 14 residues.

This clonotype was counted ten times or more. This chain's CDR3 is CASSLGLSARTQYF. The CDR3 bases are TGTGCCAGCAGCCTGGGACTCTCCGCGAGGACCCAGTACTTC. The gene calls are TRBV11-1 and TRBJ2-5, with a tentative D call TRBD2 (6 bases). Germline V lookup: CDR1 SGHAT, CDR2 FQDESV (reference sequence). The CDR3 loop spans 14 amino acids. Deletions cut 5 bases from V and 7 bases from J, with 17 bases between. Full variable domain (rest looked up from reference TRBV11-1 and TRBJ2-5): EAEVAQSPRYKITEKSQAVAFWCDPISGHATLYWYRQILGQGPELLVQFQDESVVDDSQLPKDRFSAERLKGVDSTLKIQPAELGDSAMYLCASSLGLSARTQYFGPGTRLLVL.

This clonotype was seen a few times. The V call is TRBV27, the J call TRBJ2-7, with 8 bases aligning to TRBD2. The germline gives CDR1 MNHEY, CDR2 SMNVEV (reference sequence). J lost 1 base, V lost 0 bases, and 2 bases had no gene match. The CDR3 is 15 residues long. CDR3 in amino acids: CASSLSSGGSYEQYF. CDR3 nucleotides: TGTGCCAGCAGTTTATCCAGCGGGGGATCCTACGAGCAGTACTTC.

A few counts support this clonotype. The V and J genes are TRBV15 and TRBJ2-7; TRBD2 matches 8 bases. Germline V gene sequence: CDR1 LNHNV, CDR2 YYDKDF (reference sequence). CDR3 length: 14 amino acids. V shed 2 bases and J 3 bases; nucleotides not matched to a gene: 3. The CDR3 coding sequence is TGTGCCACCAGCAGACCGAGCGGGAGCTACGAGCAGTACTTC. Its translation is CATSRPSGSYEQYF.

The chain combines TRBV6-1 with TRBJ2-2, with 8 bases that match TRBD1. Germline loops: CDR1 MNHNS, CDR2 SASEGT. With V trimmed by 2 bases and J by 3 bases, 5 bases remained unmatched. This CDR3 has 16 amino acids. CDR3 residues: CASSEQGALHTGELFF. The CDR3 DNA is TGTGCCAGCAGTGAACAGGGGGCCCTTCACACCGGGGAGCTGTTTTTT.

There are many counts of this clonotype. A junction boundary mismatches the germline segment, possibly from a read error. The chain combines TRBV2 with TRBJ1-1; D is unclear. The CDR3 spans 17 residues. Germline values: CDR1 SNHLY, CDR2 FYNNEI. This CDR3 reads CASRESPPHKVSNEAFF. The DNA of the CDR3 is TGTGCCAGCCGTGAATCCCCTCCCCACAAGGTTAGCAATGAAGCTTTCTTT.

This clonotype was found many times. This chain joins TRBV7-9 and TRBJ2-7, with TRBD2 matching 11 bases. The CDR3 extends over 15 amino acids. The germline CDR1 and CDR2 sequences are SEHNR and FQNEAQ (reference sequence). V shed 7 bases, J shed 2 bases, and the junction held 7 bases outside the gene matches. The CDR3 region has the DNA TGTGCCAGCACCCCCGGGACTAGCGGAACCTACGAGCAGTACTTC. It yields the protein CASTPGTSGTYEQYF.

There are many counts of this clonotype. V is TRBV10-3 and J is TRBJ1-2; D is possibly TRBD1 (5 bases). V was shortened by 6 bases and J by 3 bases, with 14 bases between the two germline ends. The CDR3 contains 14 residues. CDR1 and CDR2 from the germline V gene are ENHRY and SYGVKD. CDR3: CAISRDSSDYGYTF. In DNA form, the CDR3 reads TGTGCCATCAGCCGGGACTCGTCGGACTATGGCTACACCTTC.

The genes are TRBV5-1 and TRBJ2-7; 12 nucleotides match TRBD2. Looked up from germline, CDR1 is SGHRS and CDR2 is YFSETQ. The CDR3 runs 15 residues. After removal of 4 bases from V and 0 bases from J, the junction contained 2 bases not matched to a gene. The CDR3 spells CASSGLAGSSYEQYF. Here the CDR3 DNA reads TGCGCCAGCAGCGGACTAGCGGGAAGCTCCTACGAGCAGTACTTC. Complete variable domain (other parts from reference TRBV5-1 and TRBJ2-7): KAGVTQTPRYLIKTRGQQVTLSCSPISGHRSVSWYQQTPGQGLQFLFEYFSETQRNKGNFPGRFSGRQFSNSRSEMNVSTLELGDSALYLCASSGLAGSSYEQYFGPGTRLTVT.

At least ten counts were recorded for this clonotype. The chain joins TRBV7-9 to TRBJ1-1; the D gene is possibly TRBD1 (6 bases). Germline V gene lookup returns CDR1 SEHNR and CDR2 FQNEAQ (reference sequence). The CDR3 has 14 amino acids. V dropped 1 base and J dropped 5 bases, with 11 bases sitting between them. CDR3 DNA sequence: TGTGCCAGCAGCTTAGAAGTAGGGGGGACTGAAGCTTTCTTT. This gives the protein CASSLEVGGTEAFF.

This clonotype has ten or more counts. The chain is built from TRBV20-1 and TRBJ2-7; possible D gene TRBD2, 6 bases. The V end lost 3 bases, the J end lost 5 bases, and 14 bases lay between the germline ends. Germline CDR1 DFQATT, CDR2 SNEGSKA (reference sequence). There are 13 residues in the CDR3. CDR3 nucleotide sequence: TGCAGTGCTAGTGCGGGGCTAAGGGACGAGCAGTACTTC. Its translation: CSASAGLRDEQYF.

As concerns this clonotype: A much larger clone lies a single base off, so this may be a read error. The chain links TRBV27 to TRBJ1-6; TRBD1 is a possible D gene (6 bases). The germline V gene encodes CDR1 MNHEY and CDR2 SMNVEV (reference sequence). This CDR3 region has 13 residues. CDR3 DNA sequence: TGTGCCAGCAGTTCGGGCAGGGGCTCACTCCTCCACTTT. Translated, it gives CASSSGRGSLLHF.

The V call is TRBV28, the J call TRBJ2-2, with D maybe TRBD1 (6 bases). From germline, CDR1 is MDHEN and CDR2 SYDVKM. Trimming shortened V by 3 bases and J by 2 bases, and 10 bases separated the two germline ends. There are 15 residues in the CDR3. The CDR3 DNA reads as TGTGCCAGCAGTTTCGTCGGGACAAACACCGGGGAGCTGTTTTTT. Its translation: CASSFVGTNTGELFF.

The chain employs TRBV20-1 and TRBJ1-1; 7 nucleotides agree with TRBD1. J gave up 7 bases and V 1 base, and 3 bases lay outside the gene matches. The CDR3 totals 12 residues. CDR1 is DFQATT, CDR2 SNEGSKA, per germline (reference sequence). The CDR3 region has the DNA TGCAGTGCTAGAGCGGGGACAGTTGAAGCTTTCTTT. Protein: CSARAGTVEAFF.